A selection of T cell receptor beta chains follows, all from one sample in a study of cytomegalovirus exposure and HLA in healthy donors. TCRdb's table, derived via immunoSEQ multiplex PCR, lists solely in-frame clones and lacks some. The table records about 61,000 clones, roughly 90% of them present only once. The sample was PBMCs. The receptors here all came from a man aged 25 to 40 in good health and CMV-seropositive. CDR3s include the opening cysteine and the closing phenylalanine or tryptophan. A D gene is named only where the DNA matches it firmly. Some rows have no size entry. The others give once, few or many, or a class for an expanded clone.

j_gene: TRBJ2-7; v_gene: TRBV6-6; abundance: NA; d_gene: NA; CDR3aa: CASSYRDKTYEQYF; CDR3nt: TGTGCCAGCAGTTACCGGGACAAGACCTACGAGCAGTACTTC
j_gene: TRBJ2-5; v_gene: TRBV5-1; abundance: NA; d_gene: TRBD2; CDR3aa: CASSLGGLAGASQYF; CDR3nt: TGCGCCAGCAGCTTGGGCGGACTAGCGGGAGCATCCCAGTACTTC
j_gene: TRBJ2-7; v_gene: TRBV18; abundance: NA; d_gene: NA; CDR3aa: CASSPVRKSSYEQYF; CDR3nt: TGTGCCAGCTCACCAGTCAGGAAGAGCTCCTACGAGCAGTACTTC
j_gene: TRBJ1-4; v_gene: TRBV19; abundance: NA; d_gene: NA; CDR3aa: CASSFWLGNDVEKLFF; CDR3nt: TGTGCCAGTAGTTTCTGGCTCGGGAATGACGTTGAAAAACTGTTTTTT
j_gene: TRBJ2-5; v_gene: TRBV7-8; abundance: once; d_gene: TRBD2; CDR3aa: CASSLASRLAGVQETQYF; CDR3nt: TGTGCCAGCAGCTTAGCCTCACGACTAGCGGGTGTCCAAGAGACCCAGTACTTC
j_gene: TRBJ2-5; v_gene: TRBV28; abundance: NA; d_gene: NA; CDR3aa: CASSSALERSQETQYF; CDR3nt: TGTGCCAGCAGCTCGGCCTTAGAGCGGAGCCAAGAGACCCAGTACTTC
j_gene: TRBJ1-2; v_gene: TRBV25-1; abundance: few; d_gene: NA; CDR3aa: CASQQENGYTF; CDR3nt: TGTGCCAGCCAACAGGAAAATGGCTACACCTTC
j_gene: TRBJ2-1; v_gene: TRBV7-9; abundance: NA; d_gene: NA; CDR3aa: CASSHGIVGRYNEQFF; CDR3nt: TGTGCCAGCAGCCACGGGATAGTGGGTCGCTACAATGAGCAGTTCTTC
j_gene: TRBJ2-7; v_gene: TRBV29-1; abundance: NA; d_gene: NA; CDR3aa: CSVCGDWSYEQYF; CDR3nt: TGCAGCGTTTGCGGCGATTGGTCCTACGAGCAGTACTTC
j_gene: TRBJ1-6; v_gene: TRBV10-3; abundance: NA; d_gene: TRBD1; CDR3aa: CAISGQGEGNSPLHF; CDR3nt: TGTGCCATCAGTGGACAGGGGGAAGGTAATTCACCCCTCCACTTT
j_gene: TRBJ2-1; v_gene: TRBV4-2; abundance: NA; d_gene: TRBD1; CDR3aa: CASSPLQGGGYNEQFF; CDR3nt: TGTGCCAGCAGCCCGCTGCAAGGGGGCGGCTACAATGAGCAGTTCTTC